The next 19 T cell receptor beta chains were all read from a single sample in a study of cytomegalovirus exposure and HLA in healthy donors. The PCR made use of 60 Vbeta and 13 Jbeta primers. Data came from immunoSEQ multiplex PCR; TCRdb stores just in-frame clones and leaves some out. The sample carries tens of thousands of clones, about 71% recorded once. Sequences were obtained from PBMCs. These receptors were taken from a man aged 55-75 years in good health and CMV-seropositive.

This clone was detected only a few times. V usage is TRBV5-1 and J usage is TRBJ2-5, with 9 bases aligning to TRBD2. This CDR3 contains 16 residues. Germline CDR1 reads SGHRS; CDR2 reads YFSETQ. V was clipped by 3 bases and J by 2 bases; unmatched bases: 8. The CDR3 is CASSSSGANLQETQYF. CDR3 in DNA: TGCGCCAGCAGCTCTAGCGGGGCCAACCTACAAGAGACCCAGTACTTC.

In this sample, this clone turned up once. The chain has TRBV6-5 and TRBJ1-5; weak D call: TRBD1 (6 bases). The V gene lost 7 bases and the J gene lost 5 bases, with 12 bases spanning the gap. The CDR3 has 13 residues. Germline V gives CDR1 MNHEY, CDR2 SVGAGI. CDR3 sequence: CASNPQGYQPQHF. The CDR3 DNA follows: TGTGCCAGCAATCCTCAGGGGTATCAGCCCCAGCATTTT.

The CDR3 DNA sequence: TGTGCCAGCAGCTTAGTCCCGGAGATTTCCTACGAGCAGTACTTC. It specifies CASSLVPEISYEQYF. The chain carries TRBV11-2 and TRBJ2-7, with no clear D. The CDR3 totals 15 residues. The ends were cut back, 1 base at V and 1 base at J, with 11 bases in the middle. The germline V gene encodes CDR1 SGHAT and CDR2 FQNNGV. Together with reference TRBV11-2 and TRBJ2-7, the CDR3 gives the full variable domain: EAGVAQSPRYKIIEKRQSVAFWCNPISGHATLYWYQQILGQGPKLLIQFQNNGVVDDSQLPKDRFSAERLKGVDSTLKIQPAKLEDSAVYLCASSLVPEISYEQYFGPGTRLTVT.

This clone has a handful of counts. This chain connects TRBV10-2 to TRBJ2-7; TRBD1 matches 7 bases. The germline CDR1 and CDR2 sequences are WSHSY and SAAADI. V dropped 0 bases and J dropped 2; count of bases not matched to a gene: 4. The CDR3 is 15 amino acids. The CDR3 DNA reads as TGCGCCAGCAGTGAGTCCAACAGGGGAACCTACGAGCAGTACTTC. It encodes CASSESNRGTYEQYF.

This clone was seen more than once but under ten times. The chain combines TRBV2 with TRBJ2-5, with unresolved D. Germline V gene sequence: CDR1 SNHLY, CDR2 FYNNEI. Deletions cut 1 base from V and 5 bases from J, with 14 bases between. There are 15 residues in the CDR3. The CDR3 nucleotides are TGTGCCAGCAGTGAAGGTCAGGCAGATTGGGAGACCCAGTACTTC. As protein: CASSEGQADWETQYF.

This clone was observed once. This rearrangement joins TRBV10-2 to TRBJ2-3; the D gene is possibly TRBD1 (5 bases). CDR1 and CDR2 from the germline V gene are WSHSY and SAAADI. The CDR3 sequence is 16 residues long. V lost 0 bases, J lost 4 bases, and 14 bases lay in between. The CDR3 DNA follows: TGCGCCAGCAGTGAGTCCGGCAGGGTTTTGCCAGATACGCAGTATTTT. The encoded protein is CASSESGRVLPDTQYF.

In its sample, this clone was seen once. The J gene is TRBJ1-2, the V gene TRBV4-1; no clear D. CDR1 and CDR2 from the germline V gene are MGHRA and YSYEKL. Trimming cost V 1 base and J 6 bases, with 12 bases left between them. There are 14 residues in the CDR3. CDR3 residues: CASSQATVENGYTF. The CDR3 DNA follows: TGCGCCAGCAGCCAAGCAACAGTCGAAAATGGCTACACCTTC.

J is TRBJ2-5 and V is TRBV5-1; 11 bases fit TRBD1. V shed 4 bases and J 2 bases; nucleotides not matched to a gene: 7. Germline V gene sequence: CDR1 SGHRS, CDR2 YFSETQ. This CDR3 contains 16 residues. CDR3 sequence reads: CASSLLGQGAQETQYF. The CDR3 nucleotides read TGCGCCAGCAGCCTCCTCGGACAGGGGGCTCAAGAGACCCAGTACTTC.

CDR3 region: CASSLRDTRNEQFF. CDR3 DNA: TGTGCCAGCAGCTTGCGGGACACGAGGAATGAGCAGTTCTTC. This chain connects TRBV5-6 to TRBJ2-1; tentatively, D is TRBD1 (6 bases). V lost 1 base and J 7 bases, leaving 12 bases between the germline ends. Germline V gene lookup returns CDR1 SGHDT and CDR2 YYEEEE. This CDR3 has 14 amino acids.

In its sample, this clone was seen once. The chain links TRBV5-1 to TRBJ2-5; D might be TRBD1 (6 bases). Trimming pared 2 bases from V and 4 bases from J, leaving 15 bases between. The CDR3 totals 15 residues. Per the germline V gene, CDR1 is SGHRS and CDR2 is YFSETQ. The CDR3 loop is CASSFSVGAGETQYF. Written as DNA, the CDR3 is TGCGCCAGCAGCTTCTCTGTGGGGGCGGGAGAGACCCAGTACTTC.

This clone was seen only once. CDR3 sequence: CASSTGQGYEQYF. CDR3 nucleotide sequence: TGTGCCAGTAGTACGGGACAGGGGTACGAGCAGTACTTC. The chain uses TRBV19 and TRBJ2-7, with 10 positions matching TRBD1. V shed 4 bases and J 4 bases; nucleotides not matched to a gene: 1. CDR1 LNHDA and CDR2 SQIVND come from the germline V gene (reference sequence). This CDR3 is built from 13 residues.

The chain has TRBV19 and TRBJ2-2; 10 bases map to TRBD2. The length of the CDR3 is 16 residues. The V gene end was trimmed by 6 bases and the J gene end by 5 bases; junction bases not matched to a gene: 9. Germline loops: CDR1 LNHDA, CDR2 SQIVND (reference sequence). The CDR3 loop is CASRPPGLARTGELFF. CDR3 nucleotides: TGTGCCAGTAGACCGCCGGGACTAGCGCGGACCGGGGAGCTGTTTTTT.

The CDR3 is CASSYSDTSTDTQYF. In DNA form, the CDR3 reads TGTGCCAGCAGTTACTCGGACACAAGCACAGATACGCAGTATTTT. The genes are TRBV6-5 and TRBJ2-3; perhaps TRBD1 as D (5 bases). Per the germline V gene, CDR1 is MNHEY and CDR2 is SVGAGI. This CDR3 spans 15 amino acids. V was cut by 0 bases and J by 0 bases, with 7 bases left in between.

The rearrangement joins TRBV4-2 to TRBJ2-3; no firm D call. Germline CDR1 is LGHNA and CDR2 is YNFKEQ. The CDR3 runs to 14 residues. Deletions cut 0 bases from V and 2 bases from J, with 6 bases between. In nucleotides, the CDR3 is TGTGCCAGCAGCCAAGATCAGATCACAGATACGCAGTATTTT. Its protein is CASSQDQITDTQYF.

The chain couples TRBV11-3 to TRBJ2-1; TRBD2 aligns across 9 bases. V lost 3 bases and J lost 8; bases outside the gene matches: 2. The germline gives CDR1 SGHNT, CDR2 YENEEA. The CDR3 spans 13 residues. The CDR3 protein is CASSLGTSYEQFF. DNA for the CDR3: TGTGCCAGCAGCTTGGGGACTAGCTATGAGCAGTTCTTC.

The V and J genes are TRBV6-1 and TRBJ2-1, with 7 bases fitting TRBD1. The trim removed 3 bases at V and 8 bases at J, leaving 4 bases unmatched. This CDR3 spans 13 amino acids. Germline CDR1 MNHNS, CDR2 SASEGT. The CDR3 DNA reads TGTGCCAGCAGTGAGAACAGGGGCCATGAGCAGTTCTTC. It translates to CASSENRGHEQFF.

In its sample, this clone was seen a few times. Other DNA sequences within the sample encode an identical CDR3. The rearrangement joins TRBV5-5 to TRBJ1-4, with TRBD1 identical over 7 bases. The germline CDR1 and CDR2 sequences are SGHKS and YYEKEE (reference sequence). This CDR3 contains 14 residues. Germline trimming cut 3 bases from V and 5 bases from J; bases unmatched to any gene: 4. CDR3 in amino acids: CASSSGQLNEKLFF. The CDR3, as DNA: TGTGCCAGCAGCTCGGGACAGTTAAATGAAAAACTGTTTTTT.

This clone was detected a few times. V usage is TRBV6-1 and J usage is TRBJ2-3; no clear D gene. Germline V gene data show CDR1 as MNHNS and CDR2 as SASEGT. Trimming took 6 bases from V and 3 from J, leaving 10 bases between them. This CDR3 has 13 residues. The CDR3 DNA follows: TGTGCCAGCAGAAACGACTTTACAGATACGCAGTATTTT. Residues: CASRNDFTDTQYF.

The CDR3 DNA reads as TGTGCCAGCAGTAATCTAGCGGGTGCAACCTACGAGCAGTACTTC. It codes for CASSNLAGATYEQYF. The chain employs TRBV6-5 and TRBJ2-7; TRBD2 agrees at 8 bases. Germline CDR1 MNHEY, CDR2 SVGAGI. This CDR3 is built from 15 residues. J lost 2 bases, V lost 5 bases, and 8 bases had no gene match.